This section outlines one T cell receptor (beta chain) sequence together with its context. Using immunoSEQ multiplex PCR, the repertoire was profiled, and TCRdb retains in-frame clones only, with some absent. The table records approximately 49,000 clones, approximately 92% of them present only once. Germline lookup yields CDR1 SGHTA and CDR2 FQGNSA. V lost 2 bases, J lost 0 bases, and 12 bases stayed unmatched. This CDR3 region has 19 residues. The sample comes from a study of T cell changes during pregnancy in multiple sclerosis. The sequencing here drew on peripheral blood, taken after pregnancy. This clonotype was sampled from a female donor with multiple sclerosis, enrolled in a pregnancy study. The V call is TRBV7-2, the J call TRBJ2-1, with 8 bases fitting TRBD2. This CDR3 is CASSLLIFSGAPSYNEQFF. The CDR3 DNA is TGTGCCAGCAGCTTATTGATCTTTAGCGGGGCCCCCTCCTACAATGAGCAGTTCTTC. The complete variable domain, with remaining parts taken from reference TRBV7-2 and TRBJ2-1, reads GAGVSQSPSNKVTEKGKDVELRCDPISGHTALYWYRQSLGQGLEFLIYFQGNSAPDKSGLPSDRFSAERTGGSVSTLTIQRTQQEDSAVYLCASSLLIFSGAPSYNEQFFGPGTRLTVL.